This T cell receptor (beta chain) was retrieved from a study of blood T cell repertoires in COVID-19. Study context: Acute and convalescent COVID-19 specimens originated in the United States, Italy and Spain.

CDR3 length: 13 residues. The germline V gene has CDR1 MRHNA and CDR2 SNTAGT. V lost 8 bases, J lost 3 bases, and 11 bases lay in between. Per the original methods: Estimation of nucleated cell counts was performed using reference gene primer amplification. The method was immunoSEQ multiplex PCR; TCRdb's version includes in-frame clones alone and lacks a portion of them. V and J calls and clone size are as listed in that table; D and trimming were resolved from the DNA. The sample carries under 200,000 clones, about 88% recorded once. The sequence was obtained from a man aged 35 to 55 with active or convalescent COVID-19. The sample comprised peripheral blood. V usage is TRBV6-4 and J usage is TRBJ2-1; D is ambiguous. CDR3 in DNA: TGTGCCAGCGCCCGGTCTTACTACAATGAGCAGTTCTTC. Encoded protein: CASARSYYNEQFF.